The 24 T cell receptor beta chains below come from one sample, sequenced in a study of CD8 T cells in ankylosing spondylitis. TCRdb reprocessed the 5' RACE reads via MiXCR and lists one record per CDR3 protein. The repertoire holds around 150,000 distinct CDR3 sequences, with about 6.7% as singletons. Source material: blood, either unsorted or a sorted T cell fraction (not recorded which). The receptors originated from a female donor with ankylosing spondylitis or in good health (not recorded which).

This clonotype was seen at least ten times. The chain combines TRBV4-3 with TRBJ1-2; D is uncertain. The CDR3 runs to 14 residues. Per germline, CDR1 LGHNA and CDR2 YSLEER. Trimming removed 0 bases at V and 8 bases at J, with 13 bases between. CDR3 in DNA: TGCGCCAGCAGCCAAGAGCCAATCCGAGGGGGCTACACCTTC. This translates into CASSQEPIRGGYTF.

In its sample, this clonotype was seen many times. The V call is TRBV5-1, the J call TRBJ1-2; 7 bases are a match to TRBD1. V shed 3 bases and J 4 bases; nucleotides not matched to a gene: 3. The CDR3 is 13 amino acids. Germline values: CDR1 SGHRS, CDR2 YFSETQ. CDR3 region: CASSSTGVYGYTF. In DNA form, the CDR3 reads TGCGCCAGCAGCTCAACAGGGGTCTATGGCTACACCTTC.

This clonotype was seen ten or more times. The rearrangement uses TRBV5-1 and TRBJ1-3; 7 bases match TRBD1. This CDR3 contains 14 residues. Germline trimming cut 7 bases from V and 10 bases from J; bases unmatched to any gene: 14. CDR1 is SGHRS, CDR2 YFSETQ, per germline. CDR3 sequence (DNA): TGCGCCAGCCGCATACTCGAAAAGGGGGCAACCATATATTTT. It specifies CASRILEKGATIYF.

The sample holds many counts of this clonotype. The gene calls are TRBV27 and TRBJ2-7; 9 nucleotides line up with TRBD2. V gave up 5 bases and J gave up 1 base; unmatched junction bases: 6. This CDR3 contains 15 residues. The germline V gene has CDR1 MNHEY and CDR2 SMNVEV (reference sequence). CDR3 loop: CASSPRTSASYEQYF. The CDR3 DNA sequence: TGTGCCAGCAGTCCTCGGACTAGCGCTTCCTACGAGCAGTACTTC.

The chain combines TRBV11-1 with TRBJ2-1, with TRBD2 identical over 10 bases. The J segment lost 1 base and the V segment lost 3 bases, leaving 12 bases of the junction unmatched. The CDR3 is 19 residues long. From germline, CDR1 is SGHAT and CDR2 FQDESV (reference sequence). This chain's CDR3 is CASSFHVLAGVLSYNEQFF. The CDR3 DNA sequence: TGTGCCAGCAGCTTTCATGTCCTAGCGGGGGTACTGTCCTACAATGAGCAGTTCTTC.

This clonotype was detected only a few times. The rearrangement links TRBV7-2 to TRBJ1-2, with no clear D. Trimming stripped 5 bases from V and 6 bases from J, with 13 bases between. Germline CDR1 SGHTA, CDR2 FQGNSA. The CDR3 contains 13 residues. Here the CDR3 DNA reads TGTGCCAGCAGCCAAACCAGAGCGGATGGCTACACCTTC. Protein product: CASSQTRADGYTF.

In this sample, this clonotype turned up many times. This CDR3 is CASSGTGDEQYF. In DNA form, the CDR3 reads TGTGCCAGCAGTGGGACAGGGGACGAGCAGTACTTC. The chain carries TRBV12-3 or TRBV12-4 and TRBJ2-7; 10 bases align to TRBD1. V lost 5 bases to trimming and J lost 5 bases; unmatched junction nucleotides: 0. The CDR3 contains 12 residues.

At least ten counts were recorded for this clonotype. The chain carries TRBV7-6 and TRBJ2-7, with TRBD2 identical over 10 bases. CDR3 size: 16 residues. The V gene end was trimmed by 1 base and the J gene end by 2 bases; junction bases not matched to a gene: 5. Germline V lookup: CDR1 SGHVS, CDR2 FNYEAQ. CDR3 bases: TGTGCCAGCAGCTTAGGAGGAGCGGGGGGGACCTACGAGCAGTACTTC. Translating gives CASSLGGAGGTYEQYF. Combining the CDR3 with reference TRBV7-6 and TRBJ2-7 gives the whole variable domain GAGVSQSPRYKVTKRGQDVALRCDPISGHVSLYWYRQALGQGPEFLTYFNYEAQQDKSGLPNDRFSAERPEGSISTLTIQRTEQRDSAMYRCASSLGGAGGTYEQYFGPGTRLTVT.

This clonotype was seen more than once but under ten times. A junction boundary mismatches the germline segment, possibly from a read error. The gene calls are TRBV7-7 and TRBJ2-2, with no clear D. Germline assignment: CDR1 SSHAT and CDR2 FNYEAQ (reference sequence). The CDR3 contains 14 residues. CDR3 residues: CASSLQSGTGELFF. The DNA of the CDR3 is TGTGCTAGCAGCCTACAGTCAGGAACCGGGGAGCTGTTTTTT. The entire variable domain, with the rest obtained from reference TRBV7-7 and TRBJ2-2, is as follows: GAGVSQSPRYKVTKRGQDVTLRCDPISSHATLYWYQQALGQGPEFLTYFNYEAQPDKSGLPSDRFSAERPEGSISTLTIQRTEQRDSAMYRCASSLQSGTGELFFGEGSRLTVL.

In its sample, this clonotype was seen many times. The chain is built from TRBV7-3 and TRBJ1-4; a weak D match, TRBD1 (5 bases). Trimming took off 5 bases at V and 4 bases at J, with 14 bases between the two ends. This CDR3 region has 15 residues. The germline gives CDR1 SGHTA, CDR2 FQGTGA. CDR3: CASSPSGAGNEKLFF. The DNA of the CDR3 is TGTGCCAGCAGCCCTAGCGGGGCGGGTAATGAAAAACTGTTTTTT.

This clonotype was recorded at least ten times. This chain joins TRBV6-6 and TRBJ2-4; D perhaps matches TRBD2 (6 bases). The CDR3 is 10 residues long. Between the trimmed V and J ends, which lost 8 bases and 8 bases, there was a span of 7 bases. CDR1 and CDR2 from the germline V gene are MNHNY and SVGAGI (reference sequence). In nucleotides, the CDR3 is TGTGCCAGCGGAGGGGACATTCAGTACTTC. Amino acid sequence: CASGGDIQYF.

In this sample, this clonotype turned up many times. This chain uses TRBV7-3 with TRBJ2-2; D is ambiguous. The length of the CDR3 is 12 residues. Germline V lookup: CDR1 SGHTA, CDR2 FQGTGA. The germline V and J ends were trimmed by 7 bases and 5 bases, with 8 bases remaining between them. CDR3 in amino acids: CASTSTTGELFF. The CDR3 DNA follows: TGTGCCAGCACCTCGACAACCGGGGAGCTGTTTTTT.

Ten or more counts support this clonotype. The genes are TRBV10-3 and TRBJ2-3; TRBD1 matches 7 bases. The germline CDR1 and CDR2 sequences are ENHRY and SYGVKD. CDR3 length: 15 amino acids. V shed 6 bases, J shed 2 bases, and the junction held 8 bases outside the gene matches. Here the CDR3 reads CAISEDRRNTDTQYF. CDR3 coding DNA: TGTGCCATCAGCGAGGACAGGCGAAACACAGATACGCAGTATTTT.

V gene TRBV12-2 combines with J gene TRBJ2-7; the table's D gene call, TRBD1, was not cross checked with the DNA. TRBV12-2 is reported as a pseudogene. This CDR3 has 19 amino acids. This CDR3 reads CASRLALSPGQLDSYEQYF. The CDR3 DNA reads TGTGCAAGTCGCTTAGCTCTGTCTCCGGGACAGTTGGACTCCTACGAGCAGTACTTC.

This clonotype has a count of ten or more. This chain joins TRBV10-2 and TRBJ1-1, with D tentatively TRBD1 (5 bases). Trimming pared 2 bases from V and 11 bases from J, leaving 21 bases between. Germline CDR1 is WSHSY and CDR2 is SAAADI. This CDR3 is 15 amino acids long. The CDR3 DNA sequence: TGCGCCAGCAGTGAGAAGGGGCGGCCGTCTCCTTCGGCTTTCTTT. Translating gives CASSEKGRPSPSAFF.

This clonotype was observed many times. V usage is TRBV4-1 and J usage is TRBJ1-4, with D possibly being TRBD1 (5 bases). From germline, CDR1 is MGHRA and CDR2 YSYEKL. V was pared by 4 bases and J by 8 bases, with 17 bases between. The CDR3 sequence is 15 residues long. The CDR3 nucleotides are TGCGCCAGCAGCCCCTACGGTCAGGGTGAGGAAAAACTGTTTTTT. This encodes CASSPYGQGEEKLFF.

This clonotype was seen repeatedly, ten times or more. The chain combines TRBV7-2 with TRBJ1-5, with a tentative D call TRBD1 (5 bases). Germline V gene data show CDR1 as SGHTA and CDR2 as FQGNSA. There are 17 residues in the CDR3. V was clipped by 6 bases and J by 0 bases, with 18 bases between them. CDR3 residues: CASSLSGLKFSNQPQHF. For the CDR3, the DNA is TGTGCCAGCAGTTTGTCAGGGCTCAAGTTTAGCAATCAGCCCCAGCATTTT.

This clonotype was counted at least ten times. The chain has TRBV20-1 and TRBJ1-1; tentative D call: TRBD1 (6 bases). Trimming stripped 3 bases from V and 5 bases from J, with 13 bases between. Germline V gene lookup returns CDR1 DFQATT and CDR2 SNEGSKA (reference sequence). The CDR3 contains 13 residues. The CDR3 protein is CSARDRVRTEAFF. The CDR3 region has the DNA TGCAGTGCTAGGGACAGAGTGAGGACTGAAGCTTTCTTT.

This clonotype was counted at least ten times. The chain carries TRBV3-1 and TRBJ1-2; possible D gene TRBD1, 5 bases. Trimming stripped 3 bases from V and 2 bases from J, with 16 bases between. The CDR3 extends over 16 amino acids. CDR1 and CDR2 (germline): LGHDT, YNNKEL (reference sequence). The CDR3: CASSQFLKEGNYGYTF. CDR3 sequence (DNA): TGTGCCAGCAGCCAGTTCTTGAAGGAGGGGAACTATGGCTACACCTTC.

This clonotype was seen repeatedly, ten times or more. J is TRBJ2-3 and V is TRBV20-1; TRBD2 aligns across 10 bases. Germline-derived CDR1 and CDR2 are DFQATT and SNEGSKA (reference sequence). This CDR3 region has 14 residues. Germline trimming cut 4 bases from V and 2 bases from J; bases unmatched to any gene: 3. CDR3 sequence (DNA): TGCAGTGCTATAAGCGGGGGGGCCACAGATACGCAGTATTTT. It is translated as CSAISGGATDTQYF.

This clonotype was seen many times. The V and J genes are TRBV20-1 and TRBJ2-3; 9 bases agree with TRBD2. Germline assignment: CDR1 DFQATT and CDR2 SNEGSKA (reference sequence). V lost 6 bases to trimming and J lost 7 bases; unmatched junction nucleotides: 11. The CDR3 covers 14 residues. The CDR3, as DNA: TGCAGTGCCCTCGCTAGCGGGGTGGGAAATACGCAGTATTTT. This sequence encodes CSALASGVGNTQYF.

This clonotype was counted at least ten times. CDR3 sequence: CASSRRLQETQYF. CDR3 DNA sequence: TGTGCCAGCAGCCGTCGACTACAAGAGACCCAGTACTTC. The chain employs TRBV6-1 and TRBJ2-5; a possible D gene is TRBD2 (5 bases). V was cut by 6 bases and J by 2 bases, with 10 bases left in between. The CDR3 has 13 residues. The germline V gene encodes CDR1 MNHNS and CDR2 SASEGT.

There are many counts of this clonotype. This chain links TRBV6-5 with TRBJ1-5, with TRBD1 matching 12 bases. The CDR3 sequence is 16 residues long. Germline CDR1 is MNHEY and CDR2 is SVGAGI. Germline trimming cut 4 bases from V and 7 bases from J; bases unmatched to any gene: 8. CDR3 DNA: TGTGCCAGCAGTTCACGGGACAGGGGGCTAAGACAGCCCCAGCATTTT. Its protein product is CASSSRDRGLRQPQHF.

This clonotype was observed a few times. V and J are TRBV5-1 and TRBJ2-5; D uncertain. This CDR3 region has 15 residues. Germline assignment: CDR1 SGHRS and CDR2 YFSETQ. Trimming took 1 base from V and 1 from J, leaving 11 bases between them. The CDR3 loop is CASSLYLALQETQYF. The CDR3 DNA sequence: TGCGCCAGCAGCTTGTACTTAGCACTCCAAGAGACCCAGTACTTC.